Following are 11 T cell receptor beta chains from one sample sequenced in a study of CD8+ T cells in alopecia areata. Isolated RNA was reverse transcribed into cDNA used as the sequencing template. Only in-frame clones appear in the TCRdb table, and some are missing; sequencing was by immunoSEQ multiplex PCR. This table has 180,000 or so clones, 40% to 65% appearing once. Treatment noted: oral pan-JAK inhibitor, 5-10 mg twice daily. The source material was CD8+ T cells sorted from blood, sampled at week 24, from a patient treated with tofacitinib. These receptors were collected from a human donor with alopecia areata.

The rearrangement links TRBV29-1 to TRBJ1-2; D is perhaps TRBD1 (5 bases). Germline loops: CDR1 SQVTM, CDR2 ANQGSEA. The CDR3 loop spans 12 amino acids. V was clipped by 6 bases and J by 5 bases, with 13 bases between them. The CDR3 loop is CSVGDLSYGYTF. CDR3 nucleotides: TGCAGCGTAGGGGACCTCAGTTATGGCTACACCTTC.

V is TRBV9 and J is TRBJ1-1; 8 positions match TRBD1. The CDR3 runs to 14 residues. J lost 4 bases, V lost 6 bases, and 8 bases had no gene match. CDR1 and CDR2 from the germline V gene are SGDLS and YYNGEE. The DNA of the CDR3 is TGTGCCAGCACTCCAGGGGGGACAGGCACTGAAGCTTTCTTT. This gives the protein CASTPGGTGTEAFF.

This clone was seen a handful of times. The gene calls are TRBV2 and TRBJ2-7, with D possibly matching TRBD1 (5 bases). The germline V gene encodes CDR1 SNHLY and CDR2 FYNNEI. The CDR3 totals 15 residues. Trimming shortened V by 2 bases and J by 2 bases, and 13 bases separated the two germline ends. CDR3: CASSEMKQATYEQYF. In nucleotides, the CDR3 is TGTGCCAGCAGTGAAATGAAACAGGCGACCTACGAGCAGTACTTC.

This clone has a handful of counts. The J gene is TRBJ2-2, the V gene TRBV6-5, with D perhaps assigned TRBD1 or TRBD2 (5 bases each). CDR1 is MNHEY, CDR2 SVGAGI, per germline. Deletions cut 2 bases from V and 8 bases from J, with 6 bases between. The CDR3 length is 12 residues. The CDR3 here is CASSYEGGELFF. The CDR3 region has the DNA TGTGCCAGCAGTTACGAGGGGGGGGAGCTGTTTTTT.

The chain links TRBV5-1 to TRBJ2-2; 10 bases map to TRBD1. The length of the CDR3 is 17 residues. The germline CDR1 and CDR2 sequences are SGHRS and YFSETQ. J was trimmed by 4 bases and V by 2 bases; bases with no gene match: 8. CDR3: CASSLSSGTGVTGELFF. CDR3 nucleotide sequence: TGCGCCAGCAGCTTATCGTCCGGGACAGGGGTCACCGGGGAGCTGTTTTTT.

The chain couples TRBV29-1 to TRBJ2-7; 9 nucleotides agree with TRBD1. V lost 1 base and J lost 5; bases outside the gene matches: 9. Germline lookup yields CDR1 SQVTM and CDR2 ANQGSEA. The CDR3 is 15 amino acids. The CDR3 DNA reads TGCAGCGTTGAAGGAGGGACAGGGTACCGACACGAGCAGTACTTC. Translation: CSVEGGTGYRHEQYF.

In this sample, this clone turned up a few times. V usage is TRBV19 and J usage is TRBJ1-1; 7 bases map to TRBD1. Per the germline V gene, CDR1 is LNHDA and CDR2 is SQIVND (reference sequence). The CDR3 runs 14 residues. J lost 3 bases, V lost 3 bases, and 4 bases had no gene match. The CDR3 sequence is CASSIPGGYTEAFF. DNA for the CDR3: TGTGCCAGTAGTATCCCAGGGGGGTACACTGAAGCTTTCTTT. The full variable domain, its missing parts supplied by reference TRBV19 and TRBJ1-1, is DGGITQSPKYLFRKEGQNVTLSCEQNLNHDAMYWYRQDPGQGLRLIYYSQIVNDFQKGDIAEGYSVSREKKESFPLTVTSAQKNPTAFYLCASSIPGGYTEAFFGQGTRLTVV.

The rearrangement uses TRBV18 and TRBJ2-7; D perhaps matches TRBD1 (6 bases). From germline, CDR1 is KGHSH and CDR2 LQKENI. Trimming pared 3 bases from V and 5 bases from J, leaving 17 bases between. This CDR3 comprises 15 residues. The CDR3 nucleotides read TGTGCCAGCTCACCTCATCAGGGGACGGGGCACGAGCAGTACTTC. Protein sequence: CASSPHQGTGHEQYF.

The V call is TRBV11-2, the J call TRBJ1-1; no clear D gene. This CDR3 is 13 amino acids long. Germline values: CDR1 SGHAT, CDR2 FQNNGV. The V end was cut by 1 base, the J end by 1 base, with 4 bases between. The CDR3: CASSLGSNTEAFF. Here the CDR3 DNA reads TGTGCCAGCAGCTTAGGCTCGAACACTGAAGCTTTCTTT.

This clone has only a few counts. A much larger clone lies a single base off, so this may be a read error. The same CDR3 is also encoded by other DNA sequences in this sample. The chain combines TRBV11-2 with TRBJ1-5, with D hard to call. Germline CDR1 and CDR2: SGHAT and FQNNGV. The CDR3 contains 13 residues. V dropped 2 bases and J dropped 6 bases, with 8 bases sitting between them. As DNA, the CDR3 is TGTGCCAGCAGCTTATCCCCTAGTCAGCCCCAGCATTTT. Translated, it gives CASSLSPSQPQHF.

The table lists this clone with a few counts. This chain uses TRBV30 with TRBJ1-2; 7 bases map to TRBD1. CDR3 length equals 13 residues. Germline loops: CDR1 GTSNPN, CDR2 SVGIG (reference sequence). The J segment lost 2 bases and the V segment lost 1 base, leaving 1 base of the junction unmatched. The CDR3 DNA follows: TGTGCCTGGAGTGGGGGACAGAACTATGGCTACACCTTC. Translation gives CAWSGGQNYGYTF.